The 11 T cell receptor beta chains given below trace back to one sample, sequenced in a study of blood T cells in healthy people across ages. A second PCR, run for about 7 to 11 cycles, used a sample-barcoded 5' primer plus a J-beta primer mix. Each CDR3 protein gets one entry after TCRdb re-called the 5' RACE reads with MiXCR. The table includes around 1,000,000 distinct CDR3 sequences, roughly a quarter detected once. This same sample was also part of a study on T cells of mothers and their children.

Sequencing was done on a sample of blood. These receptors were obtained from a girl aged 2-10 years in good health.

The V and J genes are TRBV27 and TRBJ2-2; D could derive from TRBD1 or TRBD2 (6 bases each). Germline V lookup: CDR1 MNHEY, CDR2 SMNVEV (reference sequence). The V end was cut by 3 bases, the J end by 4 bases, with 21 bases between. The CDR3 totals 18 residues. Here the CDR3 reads CASSFANLGRGLTGELFF. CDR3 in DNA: TGTGCCAGCAGTTTTGCGAACCTTGGTCGGGGGCTCACCGGGGAGCTGTTTTTT.

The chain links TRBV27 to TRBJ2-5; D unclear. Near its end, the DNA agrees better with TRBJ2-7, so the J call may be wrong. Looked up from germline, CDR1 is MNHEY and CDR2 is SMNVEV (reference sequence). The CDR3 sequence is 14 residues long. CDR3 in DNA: TGTGCCAGCAGTTTACGGTCGAGCTTGGGCGAGCAGTACTTC. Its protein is CASSLRSSLGEQYF.

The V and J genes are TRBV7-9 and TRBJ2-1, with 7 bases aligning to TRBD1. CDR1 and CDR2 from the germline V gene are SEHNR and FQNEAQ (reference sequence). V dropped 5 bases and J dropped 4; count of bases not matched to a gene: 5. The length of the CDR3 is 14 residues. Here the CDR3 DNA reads TGTGCCAGCAGCAATAGACAGGGATACAATGAGCAGTTCTTC. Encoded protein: CASSNRQGYNEQFF. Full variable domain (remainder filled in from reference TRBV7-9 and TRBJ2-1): DTGVSQNPRHKITKRGQNVTFRCDPISEHNRLYWYRQTLGQGPEFLTYFQNEAQLEKSRLLSDRFSAERPKGSFSTLEIQRTEQGDSAMYLCASSNRQGYNEQFFGPGTRLTVL.

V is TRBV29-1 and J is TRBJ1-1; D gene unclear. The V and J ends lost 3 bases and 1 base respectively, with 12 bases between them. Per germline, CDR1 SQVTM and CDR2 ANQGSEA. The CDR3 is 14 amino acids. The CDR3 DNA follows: TGCAGCGTTGAGGTGGGTGCAGGGAACACTGAAGCTTTCTTT. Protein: CSVEVGAGNTEAFF. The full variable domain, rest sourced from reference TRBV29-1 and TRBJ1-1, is SAVISQKPSRDICQRGTSLTIQCQVDSQVTMMFWYRQQPGQSLTLIATANQGSEATYESGFVIDKFPISRPNLTFSTLTVSNMSPEDSSIYLCSVEVGAGNTEAFFGQGTRLTVV.

CDR3 DNA: TGCGCCAGCAGCCTCGGGGTCGACAATGAGCAGTTCTTC. This translates into CASSLGVDNEQFF. V and J are TRBV4-3 and TRBJ2-1; a weak D match, TRBD2 (5 bases). Germline lookup yields CDR1 LGHNA and CDR2 YSLEER. The CDR3 covers 13 residues. Deletions cut 4 bases from V and 5 bases from J, with 9 bases between.

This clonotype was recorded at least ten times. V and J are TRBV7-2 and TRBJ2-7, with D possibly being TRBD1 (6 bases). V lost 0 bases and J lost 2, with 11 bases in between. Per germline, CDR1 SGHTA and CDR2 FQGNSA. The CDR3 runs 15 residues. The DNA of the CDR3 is TGTGCCAGCAGCTTAGCGCCCGGGACAACCTACGAGCAGTACTTC. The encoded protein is CASSLAPGTTYEQYF.

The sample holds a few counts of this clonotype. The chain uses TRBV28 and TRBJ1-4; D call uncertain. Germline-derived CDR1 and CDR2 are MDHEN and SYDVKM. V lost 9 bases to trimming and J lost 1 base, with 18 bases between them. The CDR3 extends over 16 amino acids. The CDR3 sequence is CASLSSDGRTNEKLFF. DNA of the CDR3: TGTGCCAGTCTCTCCTCAGACGGGAGAACTAATGAAAAACTGTTTTTT.

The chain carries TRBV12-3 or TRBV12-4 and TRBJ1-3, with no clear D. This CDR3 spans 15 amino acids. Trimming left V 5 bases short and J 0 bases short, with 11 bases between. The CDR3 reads CASSRSPNSGNTIYF. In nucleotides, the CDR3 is TGTGCCAGCAGTAGAAGTCCAAACTCTGGAAACACCATATATTTT.

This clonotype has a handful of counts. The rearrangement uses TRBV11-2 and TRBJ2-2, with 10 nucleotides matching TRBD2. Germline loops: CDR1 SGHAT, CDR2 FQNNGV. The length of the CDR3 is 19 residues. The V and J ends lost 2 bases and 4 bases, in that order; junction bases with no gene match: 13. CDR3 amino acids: CASSLRSGGRTSGTGELFF. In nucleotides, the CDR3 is TGTGCCAGCAGCTTACGGTCTGGGGGCCGGACTAGCGGCACCGGGGAGCTGTTTTTT.

Here the CDR3 reads CASSSGTGGTGELFF. The CDR3 DNA reads TGCGCCAGCAGCTCGGGGACAGGGGGCACCGGGGAGCTGTTTTTT. This chain uses TRBV4-1 with TRBJ2-2, with TRBD1 identical over 11 bases. The J segment lost 4 bases and the V segment lost 5 bases, leaving 3 bases of the junction unmatched. CDR3 length equals 15 residues. CDR1 and CDR2 from the germline V gene are MGHRA and YSYEKL.

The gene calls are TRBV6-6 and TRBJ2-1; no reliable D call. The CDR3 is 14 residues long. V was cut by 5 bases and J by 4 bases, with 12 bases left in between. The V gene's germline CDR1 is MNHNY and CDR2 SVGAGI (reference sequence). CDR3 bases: TGTGCCAGCAGTCCCCCAGGTCCTTACAATGAGCAGTTCTTC. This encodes CASSPPGPYNEQFF.